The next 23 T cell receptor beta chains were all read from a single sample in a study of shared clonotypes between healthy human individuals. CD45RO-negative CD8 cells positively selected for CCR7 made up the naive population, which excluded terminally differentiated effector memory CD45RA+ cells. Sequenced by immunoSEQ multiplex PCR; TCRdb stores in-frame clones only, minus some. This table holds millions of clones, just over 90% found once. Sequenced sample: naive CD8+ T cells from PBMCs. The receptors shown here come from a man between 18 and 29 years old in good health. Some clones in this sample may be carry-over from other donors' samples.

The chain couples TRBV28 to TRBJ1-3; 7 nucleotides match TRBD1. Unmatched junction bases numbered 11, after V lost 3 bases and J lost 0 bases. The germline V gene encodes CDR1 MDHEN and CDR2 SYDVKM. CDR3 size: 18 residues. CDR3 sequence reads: CASSFLQGRWGSGNTIYF. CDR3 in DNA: TGTGCCAGCAGTTTTCTACAGGGGCGCTGGGGCTCTGGAAACACCATATATTTT.

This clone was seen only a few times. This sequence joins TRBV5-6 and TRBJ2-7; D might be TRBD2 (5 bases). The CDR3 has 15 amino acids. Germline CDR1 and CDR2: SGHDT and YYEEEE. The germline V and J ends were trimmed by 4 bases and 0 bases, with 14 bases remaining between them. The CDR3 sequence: CASSLDGESSYEQYF. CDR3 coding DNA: TGTGCCAGCAGCCTCGACGGGGAAAGCTCCTACGAGCAGTACTTC.

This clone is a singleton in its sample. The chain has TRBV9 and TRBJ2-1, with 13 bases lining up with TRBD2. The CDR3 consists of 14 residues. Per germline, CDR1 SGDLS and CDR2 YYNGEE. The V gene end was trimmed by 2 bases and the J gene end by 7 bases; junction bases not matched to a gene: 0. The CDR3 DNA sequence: TGTGCCAGCAGCGTGACTAGCGGGGGGAATGAGCAGTTCTTC. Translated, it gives CASSVTSGGNEQFF.

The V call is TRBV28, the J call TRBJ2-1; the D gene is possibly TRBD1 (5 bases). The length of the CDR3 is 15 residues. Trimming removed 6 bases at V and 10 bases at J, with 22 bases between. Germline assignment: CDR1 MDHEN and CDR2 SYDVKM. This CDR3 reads CASSETPKGSDEQFF. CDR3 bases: TGTGCCAGCAGCGAAACTCCGAAGGGGTCGGACGAGCAGTTCTTC.

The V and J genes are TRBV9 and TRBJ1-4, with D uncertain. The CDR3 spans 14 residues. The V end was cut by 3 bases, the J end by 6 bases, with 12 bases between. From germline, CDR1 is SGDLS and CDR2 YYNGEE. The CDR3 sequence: CASSAGGRHEKLFF. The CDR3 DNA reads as TGTGCCAGCAGCGCCGGAGGGAGGCATGAAAAACTGTTTTTT.

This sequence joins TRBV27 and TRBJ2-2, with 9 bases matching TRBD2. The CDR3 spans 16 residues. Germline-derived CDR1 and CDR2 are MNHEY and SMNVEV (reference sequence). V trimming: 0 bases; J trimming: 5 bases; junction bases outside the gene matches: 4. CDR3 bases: TGTGCCAGCAGTTTATCTAGCGGGAGCTGGACCGGGGAGCTGTTTTTT. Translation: CASSLSSGSWTGELFF.

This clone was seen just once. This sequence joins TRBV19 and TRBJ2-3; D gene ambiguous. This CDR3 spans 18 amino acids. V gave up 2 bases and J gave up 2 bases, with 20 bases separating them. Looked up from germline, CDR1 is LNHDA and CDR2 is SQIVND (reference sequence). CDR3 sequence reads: CASSIFGPLSWPTDTQYF. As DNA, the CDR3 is TGTGCCAGTAGTATATTTGGCCCTCTATCCTGGCCCACAGATACGCAGTATTTT.

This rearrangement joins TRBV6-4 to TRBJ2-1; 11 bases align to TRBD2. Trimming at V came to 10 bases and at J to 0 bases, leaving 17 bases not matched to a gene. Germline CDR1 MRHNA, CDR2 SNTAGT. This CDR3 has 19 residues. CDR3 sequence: CAISPRTSGRIRSYNEQFF. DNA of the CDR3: TGTGCCATCAGCCCACGGACTAGCGGGCGCATTCGCTCCTACAATGAGCAGTTCTTC.

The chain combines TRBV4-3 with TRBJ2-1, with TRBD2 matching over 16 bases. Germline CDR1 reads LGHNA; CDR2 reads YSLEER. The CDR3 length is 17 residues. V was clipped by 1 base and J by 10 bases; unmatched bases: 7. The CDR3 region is CASSQGGTSGRESEQFF. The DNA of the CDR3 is TGCGCCAGCAGCCAAGGGGGGACTAGCGGGAGGGAATCGGAGCAGTTCTTC.

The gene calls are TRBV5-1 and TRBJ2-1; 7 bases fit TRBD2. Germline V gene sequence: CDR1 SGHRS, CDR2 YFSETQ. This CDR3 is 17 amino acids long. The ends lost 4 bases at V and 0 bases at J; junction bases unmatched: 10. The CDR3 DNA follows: TGCGCCAGCAGCCCCCGACTAGCCTCTAGCTCCTACAATGAGCAGTTCTTC. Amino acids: CASSPRLASSSYNEQFF.

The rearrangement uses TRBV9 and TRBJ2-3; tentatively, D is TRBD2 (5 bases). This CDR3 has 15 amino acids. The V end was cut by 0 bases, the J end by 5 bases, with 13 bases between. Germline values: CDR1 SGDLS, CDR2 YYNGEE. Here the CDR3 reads CASSVATRAGDTQYF. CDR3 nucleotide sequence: TGTGCCAGCAGCGTAGCTACGAGGGCTGGAGATACGCAGTATTTT.

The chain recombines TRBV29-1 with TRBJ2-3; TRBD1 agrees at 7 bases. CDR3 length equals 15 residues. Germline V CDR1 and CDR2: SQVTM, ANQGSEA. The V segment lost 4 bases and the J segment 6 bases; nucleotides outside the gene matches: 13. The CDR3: CSVVPIDRVRDTQYF. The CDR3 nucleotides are TGCAGCGTTGTCCCGATTGACAGGGTACGTGATACGCAGTATTTT.

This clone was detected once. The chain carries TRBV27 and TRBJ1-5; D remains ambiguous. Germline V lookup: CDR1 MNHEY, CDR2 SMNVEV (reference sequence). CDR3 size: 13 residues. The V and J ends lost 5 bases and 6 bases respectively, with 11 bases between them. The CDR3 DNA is TGTGCCAGCAGTCCCCGGGAGGGTCAGCCCCAGCATTTT. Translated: CASSPREGQPQHF.

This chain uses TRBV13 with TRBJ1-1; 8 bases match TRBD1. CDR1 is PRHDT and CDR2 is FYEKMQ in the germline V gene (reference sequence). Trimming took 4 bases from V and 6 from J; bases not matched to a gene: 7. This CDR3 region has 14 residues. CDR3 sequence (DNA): TGTGCCAGCAGCTCAAGGACAGGGTTGTCTGAAGCTTTCTTT. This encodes CASSSRTGLSEAFF.

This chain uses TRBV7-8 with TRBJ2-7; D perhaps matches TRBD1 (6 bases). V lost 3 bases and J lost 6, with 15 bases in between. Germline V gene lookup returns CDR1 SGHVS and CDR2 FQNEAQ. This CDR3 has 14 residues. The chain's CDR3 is CASSLTRGRLEQYF. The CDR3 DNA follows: TGTGCCAGCAGCTTGACCAGGGGCCGGCTCGAGCAGTACTTC.

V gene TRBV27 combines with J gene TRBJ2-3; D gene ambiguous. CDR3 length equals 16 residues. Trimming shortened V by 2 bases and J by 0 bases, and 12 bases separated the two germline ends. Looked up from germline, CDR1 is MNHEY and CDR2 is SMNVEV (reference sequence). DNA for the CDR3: TGTGCCAGCAGTTTACGACTTCCGACTAGCACAGATACGCAGTATTTT. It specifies CASSLRLPTSTDTQYF.

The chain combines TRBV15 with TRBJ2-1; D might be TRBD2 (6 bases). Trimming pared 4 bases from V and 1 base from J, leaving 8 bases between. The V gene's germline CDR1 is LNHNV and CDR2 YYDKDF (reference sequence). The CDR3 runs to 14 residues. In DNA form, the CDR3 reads TGTGCCACCAGCATCGGGGGTTCCTACAATGAGCAGTTCTTC. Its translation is CATSIGGSYNEQFF.

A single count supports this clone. The DNA for the CDR3 is TGCGCCAGCAGCCAAGCTCCCGGGCTAGCAGGCTACGAGCAGTACTTC. Residues: CASSQAPGLAGYEQYF. The chain couples TRBV4-1 to TRBJ2-7; D possibly corresponds to TRBD2 (5 bases). With 1 base removed from V and 3 bases from J, the gap between germline ends came to 16 bases. The germline CDR1 and CDR2 sequences are MGHRA and YSYEKL. This CDR3 has 16 residues.

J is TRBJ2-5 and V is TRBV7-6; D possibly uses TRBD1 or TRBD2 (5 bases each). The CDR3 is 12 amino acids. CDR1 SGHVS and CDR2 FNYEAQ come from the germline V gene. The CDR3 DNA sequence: TGTGCATCTCAGGGAGACCAAGAGACCCAGTACTTC. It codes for CASQGDQETQYF.

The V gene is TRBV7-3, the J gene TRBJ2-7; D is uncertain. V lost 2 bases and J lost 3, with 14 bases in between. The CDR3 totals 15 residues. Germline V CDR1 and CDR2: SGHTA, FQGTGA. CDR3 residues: CASSLLPQSRYEQYF. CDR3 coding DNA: TGTGCCAGCAGCTTACTTCCGCAATCTCGCTACGAGCAGTACTTC. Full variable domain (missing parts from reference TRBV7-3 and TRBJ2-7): GAGVSQTPSNKVTEKGKYVELRCDPISGHTALYWYRQSLGQGPEFLIYFQGTGAADDSGLPNDRFFAVRPEGSVSTLKIQRTERGDSAVYLCASSLLPQSRYEQYFGPGTRLTVT.

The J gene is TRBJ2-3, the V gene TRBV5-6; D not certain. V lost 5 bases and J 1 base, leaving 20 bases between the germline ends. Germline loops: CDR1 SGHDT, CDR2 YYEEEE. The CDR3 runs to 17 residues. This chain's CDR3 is CASSHPFDGWRTDTQYF. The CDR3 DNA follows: TGTGCCAGCAGTCATCCCTTTGATGGGTGGCGCACAGATACGCAGTATTTT.

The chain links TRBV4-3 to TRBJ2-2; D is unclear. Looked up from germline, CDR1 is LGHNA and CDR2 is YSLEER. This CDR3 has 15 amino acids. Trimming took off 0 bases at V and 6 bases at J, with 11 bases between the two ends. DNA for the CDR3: TGCGCCAGCAGCCAAGATCTCACAAATTCCGGGGAGCTGTTTTTT. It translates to CASSQDLTNSGELFF.

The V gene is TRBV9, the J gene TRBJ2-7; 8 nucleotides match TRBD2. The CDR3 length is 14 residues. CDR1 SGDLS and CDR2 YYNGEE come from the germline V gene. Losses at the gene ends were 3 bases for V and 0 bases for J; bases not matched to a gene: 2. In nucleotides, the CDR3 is TGTGCCAGCAGCGGACGGGAGGGCTCCTACGAGCAGTACTTC. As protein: CASSGREGSYEQYF.